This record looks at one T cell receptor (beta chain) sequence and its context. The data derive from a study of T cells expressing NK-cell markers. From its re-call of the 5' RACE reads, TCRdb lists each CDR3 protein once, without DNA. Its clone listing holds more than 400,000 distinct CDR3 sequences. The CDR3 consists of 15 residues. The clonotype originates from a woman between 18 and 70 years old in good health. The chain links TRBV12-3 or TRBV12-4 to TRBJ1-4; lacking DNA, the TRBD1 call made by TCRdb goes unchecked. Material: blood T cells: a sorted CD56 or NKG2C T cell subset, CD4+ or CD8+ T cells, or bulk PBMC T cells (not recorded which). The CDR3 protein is CASSPGTVENEKLFF.